This section outlines one T cell receptor (beta chain) sequence together with its context. The PCR made use of 60 Vbeta and 13 Jbeta primers. The protocol was immunoSEQ multiplex PCR, while the TCRdb copy is restricted to in-frame clones and leaves out a portion. The data contain around 120,000 clones, 65% to 85% of them singletons. The entry originates in a study of cytomegalovirus exposure and HLA in healthy donors. Germline V CDR1 and CDR2: SGDLS, YYNGEE. The CDR3 is made up of 13 amino acids. V dropped 4 bases and J dropped 10; count of bases not matched to a gene: 10. The specimen sequenced was PBMCs. The source of this sequence is a woman aged 40-49 years in good health and CMV-seronegative. The chain has TRBV9 and TRBJ2-7; the match to TRBD1 covers 8 bases. The CDR3 coding sequence is TGTGCCAGCAGCAACCGGGGGACAGGAGAACAGTACTTC. Its translation is CASSNRGTGEQYF.